This T cell receptor beta chain was documented in a study of beta chain features in type 1 diabetes. Study-wide background: Cell yields, gender and age were similar in healthy donors and patients. Study-wide points: The study notes PCR might favor shorter templates equally in patients and controls. In every one of the four CD4+ subsets, TCRB CDR3s were moderately but significantly shorter in Type 1 diabetes patients.

As regards this clone: Its antigen is undetermined.

V lost 1 base and J lost 7; bases outside the gene matches: 5. The CDR3 length is 15 residues. Germline CDR1 is LNHNV and CDR2 is YYDKDF (reference sequence). Expressed TCRB transcripts were sequenced, since all the RNA that had been isolated was reverse transcribed. The method was immunoSEQ multiplex PCR; TCRdb's version includes in-frame clones alone and lacks a portion of them. The sample yields under 200,000 clones, around 10% seen once. Sorting that relied on CD45RO/CCR7/CD25/CD127/CD95/CD27 yielded CD4+ naive, central memory, regulatory and stem cell-like memory cells. Sorting gave populations that all exceeded 98% purity.

The specimen sequenced was central memory CD4+ T cells from blood. This chain joins TRBV15 and TRBJ1-5; 9 bases align to TRBD1. The TCR was taken from a man under 40 with type 1 diabetes. The CDR3 is CATSRARDRAQPQHF. CDR3 DNA: TGTGCCACCAGCAGAGCACGGGACAGGGCCCAGCCCCAGCATTTT.